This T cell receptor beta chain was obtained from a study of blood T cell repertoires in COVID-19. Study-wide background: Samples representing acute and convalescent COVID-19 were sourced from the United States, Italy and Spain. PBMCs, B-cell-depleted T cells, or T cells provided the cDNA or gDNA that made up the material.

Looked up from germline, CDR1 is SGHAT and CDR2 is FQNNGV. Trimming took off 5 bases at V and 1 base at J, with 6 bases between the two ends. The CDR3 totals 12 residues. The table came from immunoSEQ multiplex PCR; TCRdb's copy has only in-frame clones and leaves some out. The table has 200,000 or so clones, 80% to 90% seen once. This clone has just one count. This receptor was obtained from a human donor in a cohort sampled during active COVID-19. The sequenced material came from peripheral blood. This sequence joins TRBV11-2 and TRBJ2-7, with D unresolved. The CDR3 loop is CASSQMSYEQYF. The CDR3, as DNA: TGTGCCAGCAGCCAGATGTCCTACGAGCAGTACTTC.